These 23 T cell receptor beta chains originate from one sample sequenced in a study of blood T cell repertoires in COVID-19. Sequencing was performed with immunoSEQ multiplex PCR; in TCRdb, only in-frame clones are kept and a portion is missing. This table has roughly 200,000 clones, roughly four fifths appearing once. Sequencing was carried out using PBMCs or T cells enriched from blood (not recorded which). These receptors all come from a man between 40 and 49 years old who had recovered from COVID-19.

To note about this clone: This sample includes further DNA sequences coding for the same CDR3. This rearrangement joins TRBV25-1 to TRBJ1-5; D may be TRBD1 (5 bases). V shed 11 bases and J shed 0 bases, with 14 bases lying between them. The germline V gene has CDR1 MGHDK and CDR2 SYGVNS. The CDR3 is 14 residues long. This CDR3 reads CASGGTGSNQPQHF. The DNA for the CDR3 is TGTGCCTCCGGGGGTACGGGTAGCAATCAGCCCCAGCATTTT.

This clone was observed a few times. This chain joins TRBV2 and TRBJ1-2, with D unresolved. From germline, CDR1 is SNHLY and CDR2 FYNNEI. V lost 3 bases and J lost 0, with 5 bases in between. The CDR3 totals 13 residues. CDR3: CASSEGANYGYTF. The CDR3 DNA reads TGTGCCAGCAGTGAGGGCGCTAACTATGGCTACACCTTC.

The CDR3 here is CASSQDPSEWSTQYF. The CDR3 bases are TGCGCCAGCAGCCAAGATCCGAGCGAATGGTCGACCCAGTACTTC. The gene calls are TRBV4-1 and TRBJ2-5; D ambiguous. Germline V gene lookup returns CDR1 MGHRA and CDR2 YSYEKL. The V end lost 0 bases, the J end lost 7 bases, and 15 bases lay between the germline ends. The CDR3 has 15 residues.

CDR3 DNA sequence: TGTGCCAGCAGGCTAAGCGGGAGAGTAAATGAGCAGTTCTTC. Encoded protein: CASRLSGRVNEQFF. This chain joins TRBV6-5 and TRBJ2-1, with TRBD2 matching 8 bases. The CDR3 is made up of 14 amino acids. Germline lookup yields CDR1 MNHEY and CDR2 SVGAGI. V was clipped by 6 bases and J by 7 bases; unmatched bases: 8.

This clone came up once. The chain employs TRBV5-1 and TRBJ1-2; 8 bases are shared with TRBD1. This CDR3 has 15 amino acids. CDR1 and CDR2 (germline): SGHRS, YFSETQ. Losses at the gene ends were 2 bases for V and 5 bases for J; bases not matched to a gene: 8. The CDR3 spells CASSFGDTGGYGYTF. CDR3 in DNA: TGCGCCAGCAGCTTTGGGGACACAGGGGGTTATGGCTACACCTTC.

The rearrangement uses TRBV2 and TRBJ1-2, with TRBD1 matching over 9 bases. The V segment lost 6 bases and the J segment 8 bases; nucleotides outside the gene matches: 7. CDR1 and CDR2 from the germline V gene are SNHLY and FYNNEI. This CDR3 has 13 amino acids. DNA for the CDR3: TGTGCCAGCAGAATTGGGACAGGGATCGGCTACACCTTC. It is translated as CASRIGTGIGYTF.

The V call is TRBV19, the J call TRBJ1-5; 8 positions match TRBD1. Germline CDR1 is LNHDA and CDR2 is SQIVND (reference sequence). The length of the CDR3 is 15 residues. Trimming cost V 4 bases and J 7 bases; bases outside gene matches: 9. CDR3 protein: CASSKHRTGTQPQHF. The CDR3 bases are TGTGCCAGTAGTAAACATCGGACAGGGACGCAGCCCCAGCATTTT.

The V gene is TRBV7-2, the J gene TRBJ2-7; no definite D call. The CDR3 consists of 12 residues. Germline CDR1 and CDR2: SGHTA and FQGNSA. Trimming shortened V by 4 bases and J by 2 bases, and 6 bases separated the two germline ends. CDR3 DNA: TGTGCCAGCAGCTCAATAGCCTACGAGCAGTACTTC. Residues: CASSSIAYEQYF.

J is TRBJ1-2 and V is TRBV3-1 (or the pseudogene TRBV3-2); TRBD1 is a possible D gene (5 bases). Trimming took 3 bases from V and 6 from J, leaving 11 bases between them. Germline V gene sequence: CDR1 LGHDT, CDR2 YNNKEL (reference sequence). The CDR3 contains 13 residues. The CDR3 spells CASSQIDRHGYTF. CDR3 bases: TGTGCCAGCAGCCAGATAGACAGACATGGCTACACCTTC.

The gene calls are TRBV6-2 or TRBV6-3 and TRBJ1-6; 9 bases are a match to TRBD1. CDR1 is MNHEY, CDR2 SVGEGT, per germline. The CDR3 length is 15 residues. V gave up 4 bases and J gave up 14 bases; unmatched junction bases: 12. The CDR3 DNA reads TGTGCCAGCAGTTCCCCAGGGACAGGGTTTATGGCCCTCCACTTT. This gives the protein CASSSPGTGFMALHF.

CDR3 sequence: CASSDPRGPWRFF. Written as DNA, the CDR3 is TGTGCCAGCAGTGACCCCCGTGGGCCGTGGCGGTTCTTC. This chain connects TRBV6-4 to TRBJ2-1, with D unresolved. The germline V gene has CDR1 MRHNA and CDR2 SNTAGT. This CDR3 is built from 13 residues. The V gene lost 2 bases and the J gene lost 15 bases, with 17 bases spanning the gap.

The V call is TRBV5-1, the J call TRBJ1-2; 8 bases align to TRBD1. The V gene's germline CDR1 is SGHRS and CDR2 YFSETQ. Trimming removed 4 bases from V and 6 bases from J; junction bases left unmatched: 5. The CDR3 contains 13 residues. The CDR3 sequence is CASSRMDRDGYTF. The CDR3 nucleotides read TGCGCCAGCAGCCGTATGGACAGGGATGGCTACACCTTC.

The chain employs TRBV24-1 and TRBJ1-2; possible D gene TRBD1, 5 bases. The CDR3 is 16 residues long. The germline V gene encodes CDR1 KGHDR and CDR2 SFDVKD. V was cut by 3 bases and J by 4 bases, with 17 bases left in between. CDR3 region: CATSDGGGTVTYGYTF. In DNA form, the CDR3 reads TGTGCCACCAGTGATGGCGGGGGGACCGTCACCTATGGCTACACCTTC.

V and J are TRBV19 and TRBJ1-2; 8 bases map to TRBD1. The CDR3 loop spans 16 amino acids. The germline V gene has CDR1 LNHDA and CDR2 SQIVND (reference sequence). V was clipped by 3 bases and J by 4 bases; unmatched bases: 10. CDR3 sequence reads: CASSIAGTGFSYGYTF. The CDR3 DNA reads TGTGCCAGTAGTATCGCCGGGACAGGATTTTCCTATGGCTACACCTTC.

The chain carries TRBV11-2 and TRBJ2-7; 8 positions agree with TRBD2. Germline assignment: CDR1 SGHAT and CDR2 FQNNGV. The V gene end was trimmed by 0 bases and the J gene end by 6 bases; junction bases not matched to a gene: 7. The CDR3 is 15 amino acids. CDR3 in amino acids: CASSLDPGGPSEQYF. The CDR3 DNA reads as TGTGCCAGCAGCTTAGATCCGGGGGGGCCGAGCGAGCAGTACTTC.

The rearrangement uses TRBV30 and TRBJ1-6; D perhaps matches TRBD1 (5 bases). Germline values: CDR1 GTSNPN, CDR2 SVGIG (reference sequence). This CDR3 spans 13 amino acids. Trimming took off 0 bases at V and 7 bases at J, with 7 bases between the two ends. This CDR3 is CAWSVGGNSPLHF. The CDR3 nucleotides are TGTGCCTGGAGTGTGGGGGGAAATTCACCCCTCCACTTT.

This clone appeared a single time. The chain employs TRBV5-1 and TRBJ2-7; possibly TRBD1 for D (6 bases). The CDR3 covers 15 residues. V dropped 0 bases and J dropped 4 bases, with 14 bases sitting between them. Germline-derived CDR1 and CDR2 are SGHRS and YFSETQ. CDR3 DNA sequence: TGCGCCAGCAGCTTGGGTCGGACAGCCAGTTACGAGCAGTACTTC. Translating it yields CASSLGRTASYEQYF. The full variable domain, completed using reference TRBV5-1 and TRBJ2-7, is KAGVTQTPRYLIKTRGQQVTLSCSPISGHRSVSWYQQTPGQGLQFLFEYFSETQRNKGNFPGRFSGRQFSNSRSEMNVSTLELGDSALYLCASSLGRTASYEQYFGPGTRLTVT.

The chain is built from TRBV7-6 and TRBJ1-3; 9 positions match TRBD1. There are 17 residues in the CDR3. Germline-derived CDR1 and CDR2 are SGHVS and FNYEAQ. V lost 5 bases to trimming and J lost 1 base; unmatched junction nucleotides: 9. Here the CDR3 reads CASSTRGQGNSGNTIYF. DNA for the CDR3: TGTGCCAGCAGCACCAGGGGACAGGGAAATTCTGGAAACACCATATATTTT.

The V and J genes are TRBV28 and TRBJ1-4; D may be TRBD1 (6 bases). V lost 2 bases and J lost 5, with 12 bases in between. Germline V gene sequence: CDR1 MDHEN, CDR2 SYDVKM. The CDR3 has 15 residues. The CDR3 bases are TGTGCCAGCAGTTTAGGGGGGGGCGGGAATGAAAAACTGTTTTTT. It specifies CASSLGGGGNEKLFF.

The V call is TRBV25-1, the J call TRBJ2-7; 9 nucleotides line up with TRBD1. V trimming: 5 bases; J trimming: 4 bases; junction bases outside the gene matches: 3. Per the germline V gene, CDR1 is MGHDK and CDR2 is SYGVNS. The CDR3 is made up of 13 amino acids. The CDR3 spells CASSRTGVYEQYF. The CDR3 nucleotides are TGTGCCAGCAGTAGGACAGGGGTTTACGAGCAGTACTTC.

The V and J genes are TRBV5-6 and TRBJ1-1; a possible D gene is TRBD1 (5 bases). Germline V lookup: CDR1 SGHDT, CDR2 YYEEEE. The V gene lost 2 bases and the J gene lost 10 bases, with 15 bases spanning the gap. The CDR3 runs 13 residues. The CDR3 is CASSFSSGGGAFF. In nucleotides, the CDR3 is TGTGCCAGCAGCTTTTCCTCCGGGGGGGGAGCTTTCTTT.

As DNA, the CDR3 is TGCAGCTCCCTGGCGGGGAACACTGAAGCTTTCTTT. Amino acid sequence: CSSLAGNTEAFF. This chain connects TRBV29-1 to TRBJ1-1; D is unclear. V gave up 8 bases and J gave up 1 base, with 11 bases separating them. Per germline, CDR1 SQVTM and CDR2 ANQGSEA. The CDR3 totals 12 residues.

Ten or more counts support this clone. In nucleotides, the CDR3 is TGTGCCAGCAGCCCGGGAGGTGGCTACACCTTC. Its protein is CASSPGGGYTF. V and J are TRBV11-2 and TRBJ1-2; no definite D call. Trimming shortened V by 5 bases and J by 7 bases, and 8 bases separated the two germline ends. The CDR3 is 11 amino acids. The V gene's germline CDR1 is SGHAT and CDR2 FQNNGV.